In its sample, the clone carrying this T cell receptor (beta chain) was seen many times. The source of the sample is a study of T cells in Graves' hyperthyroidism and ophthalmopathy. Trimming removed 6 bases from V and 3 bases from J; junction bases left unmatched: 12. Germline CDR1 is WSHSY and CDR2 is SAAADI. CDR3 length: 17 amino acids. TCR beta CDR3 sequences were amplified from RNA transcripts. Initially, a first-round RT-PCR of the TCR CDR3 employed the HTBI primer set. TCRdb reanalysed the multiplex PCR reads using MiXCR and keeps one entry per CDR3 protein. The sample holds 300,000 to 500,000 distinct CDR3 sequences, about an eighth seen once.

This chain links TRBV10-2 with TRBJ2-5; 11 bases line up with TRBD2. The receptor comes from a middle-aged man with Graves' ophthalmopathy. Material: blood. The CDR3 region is CASSKFPGLAVEETQYF. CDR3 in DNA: TGCGCCAGCAGCAAATTTCCGGGACTAGCGGTAGAAGAGACCCAGTACTTC.